This TCR beta chain appears in the sequencing data of a study of beta chain features in type 1 diabetes. Study-wide results and limits: Type 1 diabetes patients showed a moderate but significant shortening of TCRB CDR3s in all four CD4+ subsets.

Per the germline V gene, CDR1 is SGHRS and CDR2 is YFSETQ. This CDR3 is built from 17 residues. V was pared by 5 bases and J by 6 bases, with 13 bases of the junction left unmatched. All of the isolated RNA was reverse transcribed, so expressed TCRB transcripts were sequenced. Sequencing used immunoSEQ multiplex PCR; TCRdb keeps in-frame clones, though not all of them. The sample has roughly 330,000 clones; approximately 13% are singletons. There are a few counts of this clone. The antigen is unknown. The rearrangement links TRBV5-1 to TRBJ2-1; TRBD2 agrees at 11 bases. The sample consisted of naive CD4+ T cells from blood. The TCR originated in a woman under 30 with type 1 diabetes. The CDR3 here is CASSLGVLAGGINEQFF. The CDR3 region has the DNA TGCGCCAGCAGTCTTGGCGTTTTAGCGGGAGGGATCAATGAGCAGTTCTTC.